Here is one TCR beta chain with its context. The antigen is undetermined. This sample stems from a study of OX40 agonist ivuxolimab in advanced cancers. Study overall: The drug used for patients, ivuxolimab, was an agonistic anti-OX40 (CD134) antibody. Patients with hepatocellular carcinoma, melanoma, renal cell or head and neck cancer made up the dose-escalation patients. Study-level points and caveats: The study did not work out the antigen specificity of the expanded peripheral T cells.

Germline V gene sequence: CDR1 ENHRY, CDR2 SYGVKD. The CDR3 length is 15 residues. V was shortened by 3 bases and J by 0 bases, with 11 bases between the two germline ends. This table comes from immunoSEQ multiplex PCR, and its TCRdb copy is limited to in-frame clones, with some not included. The sample contains 20,000 to 30,000 clones, 70% to 90% of which appear only once. The material sequenced was CD4+ or CD8+ T cells sorted from blood, taken in a trial of the OX40 agonist ivuxolimab. The origin of this receptor is an adult with an advanced solid tumor such as melanoma, head and neck, liver or kidney cancer. The J gene is TRBJ1-1, the V gene TRBV10-3, with D perhaps matching TRBD1 (5 bases). The CDR3 reads CAISELKGMNTEAFF. The CDR3 DNA reads as TGTGCCATCAGTGAACTCAAGGGGATGAACACTGAAGCTTTCTTT.